This T cell receptor (beta chain) is from a study of T cell responses to AZD1222 COVID-19 vaccine. General study results and limits: Two AZD1222 administrations were followed by greater Spike-specific TCR breadth and depth. Reportedly, nearly half the spike-specific TCRs target unmutated variant regions.

Using immunoSEQ multiplex PCR, the repertoire was profiled, and TCRdb retains in-frame clones only, with some absent. The top ten hold roughly 5% of the sample, which has roughly 77,000 clones, 90% to 95% seen once. Germline V gene sequence: CDR1 SGHTA, CDR2 FQGNSA. With 4 bases clipped from V and 9 bases from J, the junction kept 5 bases outside the gene matches. The CDR3 runs to 15 residues. On this clone itself: Its target is unknown.

This receptor was obtained from an adult in good health. The sequenced sample was peripheral blood, obtained on day 0 of AZD1222 vaccination. The V call is TRBV7-2, the J call TRBJ1-6; 11 positions agree with TRBD1. The CDR3 is CASSSGQGARSPLHF. CDR3 in DNA: TGTGCCAGCAGCTCAGGACAGGGGGCGCGTTCACCCCTCCACTTT. Full variable domain (remainder filled in from reference TRBV7-2 and TRBJ1-6): GAGVSQSPSNKVTEKGKDVELRCDPISGHTALYWYRQSLGQGLEFLIYFQGNSAPDKSGLPSDRFSAERTGGSVSTLTIQRTQQEDSAVYLCASSSGQGARSPLHFGNGTRLTVT.